What follows are 13 T cell receptor beta chains derived from one specimen sequenced in a study of regulatory T cells in long-lasting Graves disease. Arm-PCR of CDR3 regions and iRepertoire HTBI primers were the basis on which TCR beta libraries were built. TCRdb redid the calling of the multiplex PCR reads with MiXCR, one entry per CDR3 protein. The sample shows a few hundred thousand distinct CDR3 sequences, approximately 13% of them seen only once. Time point here: newly diagnosed GD, antithyroid drugs for less than 3 months. After RNA was extracted from PBMCs, the TCR library was made from it. The same sample was also used in a study of T cells in Graves' hyperthyroidism and ophthalmopathy.

Sequencing was performed on peripheral blood mononuclear cells (PBMCs), taken at new diagnosis, from a patient treated with antithyroid drugs. All receptors derive from a man between 25 and 39 years old with Graves disease.

This clonotype was recorded at least ten times. The chain combines TRBV20-1 with TRBJ1-1; 9 positions agree with TRBD1. The CDR3 is 15 residues long. The V and J ends lost 8 bases and 1 base, in that order; junction bases with no gene match: 11. CDR1 is DFQATT, CDR2 SNEGSKA, per germline (reference sequence). CDR3 coding DNA: TGCAGTATTGGGGGACAGGGTTCTACGAACACTGAAGCTTTCTTT. It codes for CSIGGQGSTNTEAFF.

This clonotype was detected many times. The chain has TRBV20-1 and TRBJ1-2; 7 nucleotides align to TRBD1. Germline CDR1 and CDR2: DFQATT and SNEGSKA (reference sequence). The CDR3 contains 15 residues. The J segment lost 10 bases and the V segment lost 3 bases, leaving 17 bases of the junction unmatched. The CDR3 DNA reads as TGCAGTGCTAGGGACCTGACAGGGATCATTCATGCCTACACCTTC. Protein sequence: CSARDLTGIIHAYTF.

This clonotype was observed many times. V usage is TRBV7-2 and J usage is TRBJ2-7; a possible D gene is TRBD1 (5 bases). CDR3 length: 14 amino acids. Germline V CDR1 and CDR2: SGHTA, FQGNSA. Trimming took off 1 base at V and 3 bases at J, with 10 bases between the two ends. The CDR3 region has the DNA TGTGCCAGCAGCTTAGACAGACAGATCTACGAGCAGTACTTC. Its protein product is CASSLDRQIYEQYF.

The rearrangement links TRBV29-1 to TRBJ2-3, with D possibly being TRBD2 (6 bases). The CDR3 contains 13 residues. V lost 4 bases and J 2 bases, leaving 10 bases between the germline ends. Germline-derived CDR1 and CDR2 are SQVTM and ANQGSEA. The CDR3 coding sequence is TGCAGCGTTGTGGCGGGAAACACAGATACGCAGTATTTT. This encodes CSVVAGNTDTQYF.

As concerns this clonotype: At one boundary the junction diverges from the germline segment, which might be a read error. The chain recombines TRBV10-3 with TRBJ2-6; the match to TRBD2 covers 10 bases. The CDR3 has 19 amino acids. Germline CDR1 and CDR2: ENHRY and SYGVKD. CDR3 coding DNA: TGTGCCATCAGTGGGGCCGGGACTAGCGTAACTTCTGGGGCCAAAGTCCTGACTTTC. It encodes CAISGAGTSVTSGAKVLTF.

This clonotype has just a few counts. This chain connects TRBV29-1 to TRBJ2-2, with 7 bases identical to TRBD1. The J segment lost 1 base and the V segment lost 4 bases, leaving 3 bases of the junction unmatched. CDR1 SQVTM and CDR2 ANQGSEA come from the germline V gene. The CDR3 spans 14 residues. The CDR3 loop reads CSVGRTGNTGELFF. The DNA for the CDR3 is TGCAGCGTTGGGAGGACAGGGAACACCGGGGAGCTGTTTTTT.

This clonotype was picked up a small number of times. This may stem from a read error, because a much larger clone lies one nucleotide away. The V gene is TRBV7-2, the J gene TRBJ1-4, with D uncertain. This CDR3 contains 14 residues. Per germline, CDR1 SGHTA and CDR2 FQGNSA. The chain's CDR3 is CAIDWEGANEKPFF. In DNA, the CDR3 is TGTGCCATCGATTGGGAGGGCGCTAATGAAAAACCGTTTTTT.

This clonotype was counted many times. This CDR3 reads CASSSPTGQSPYEQYF. In nucleotides, the CDR3 is TGTGCCAGCAGCTCCCCTACGGGACAGAGCCCCTACGAGCAGTACTTC. This rearrangement joins TRBV7-9 to TRBJ2-7; 7 bases are shared with TRBD1. The junction had 11 bases not matched to a gene; V was cut back by 4 bases and J by 2 bases. CDR3 length equals 16 residues. CDR1 SEHNR and CDR2 FQNEAQ come from the germline V gene (reference sequence).

This clonotype came up many times. The genes are TRBV10-3 and TRBJ2-7; possibly TRBD1 or TRBD2 for D (5 bases each). The germline V gene encodes CDR1 ENHRY and CDR2 SYGVKD. The CDR3 has 14 residues. The V and J ends lost 5 bases and 3 bases respectively, with 14 bases between them. CDR3 coding DNA: TGTGCCATCAGTAAGGGGCTGGGGGACTACGAGCAGTACTTC. It translates to CAISKGLGDYEQYF.

This rearrangement joins TRBV10-1 to TRBJ1-5; TRBD1 is a possible D gene (6 bases). Deletions cut 8 bases from V and 4 bases from J, with 18 bases between. The CDR3 contains 15 residues. The germline V gene encodes CDR1 WNHNN and CDR2 SYGVQD (reference sequence). CDR3 DNA sequence: TGCGCCAGCGGGAATGGACAGTTCAAGAATCAGCCCCAGCATTTT. Encoded protein: CASGNGQFKNQPQHF.

The rearrangement links TRBV5-1 to TRBJ1-2; D uncertain. Trimming took off 4 bases at V and 2 bases at J, with 6 bases between the two ends. The CDR3 has 12 residues. From germline, CDR1 is SGHRS and CDR2 YFSETQ. The CDR3 DNA follows: TGCGCCAGCAGCGTCCCAAACTATGGCTACACCTTC. It specifies CASSVPNYGYTF.

This chain joins TRBV3-1 and TRBJ2-1; no definite D call. In germline, CDR1 is LGHDT, CDR2 YNNKEL (reference sequence). This CDR3 contains 16 residues. V lost 4 bases, J lost 8 bases, and 21 bases lay in between. CDR3 nucleotides: TGTGCCAGCAGCCGGTCGGTAGGTCGGTCGAGGCATGAGCAGTTCTTC. This gives the protein CASSRSVGRSRHEQFF.

This clonotype was picked up many times. CDR3 in amino acids: CASSLAAGLTEAFF. The DNA of the CDR3 is TGTGCCAGCAGTTTAGCGGCAGGCCTCACTGAAGCTTTCTTT. V is TRBV27 and J is TRBJ1-1, with D hard to call. This CDR3 is 14 amino acids long. The V gene lost 2 bases and the J gene lost 4 bases, with 11 bases spanning the gap. Per the germline V gene, CDR1 is MNHEY and CDR2 is SMNVEV (reference sequence).